This T cell receptor beta chain was sequenced during a study of blood T cell repertoires in COVID-19 (dated by TCRdb to the early 2020s). With regard to the full study: Collaborator samples came from the United States, Italy and Spain and covered acute and convalescent phases of COVID-19. The material from the prospective study consisted of cDNA or gDNA derived from T cells, B-cell-depleted T cells, or PBMCs. The dataset comprised deeply sampled blood TCRbeta repertoires from subjects exposed to, actively infected with, or recovered from COVID-19. The repertoires were made available in a free public database intended to serve as a resource for research on the immune response to SARS-CoV-2. The samples were drawn from two sources: the first 160 participants of the ongoing ImmuneRACE study, and 1,000 to 1,500 subjects contributed by 6 global collaborators. The sample metadata nearly always contained a de-identified subject ID, COVID-19 status, age in years and sex. Where available, HLA class I and class II types were taken from metadata supplied by the sample provider and were not determined by assay-based typing. What the work shows at the level of the full study, not this receptor alone: How much clinical and demographic metadata was included differed by source and by participant, and the metadata was provided uncurated.

Spanning cysteine to phenylalanine, the CDR3 consists of 15 amino acids. Solely the CDR3 DNA is kept, with 45 bases framed from the first base. Based on the germline V gene, the CDR1 and CDR2 sequences are SGHTA and FQGNSA. Trimming takes 1 base from V and 5 bases from J, and the germline ends sit 14 bases apart. TCRbeta CDR3 regions were amplified from genomic DNA by means of the immunoSEQ Assay, a bias-controlled multiplex PCR. In the paper's pipeline: Nucleated cell counts per sample were estimated from amplification of reference gene primers within the assay. Sequence reads were collapsed and filtered to measure the absolute abundance of every unique TCRbeta CDR3 rearrangement. For each sample, productive Simpson clonality was calculated as the square root of Simpson's diversity index across productive rearrangements. The clones in this table, taken by TCRdb from immuneACCESS, are in-frame only. Not every clone is retained; where verified, under half of the shortfall comes from an unresolved V gene, and the cause of the rest is unknown. V and J calls and clone size are given by that table; D and trimming were obtained from the DNA. The sample has approximately 130,000 clones on record, approximately 86% of them singletons. Around 16% of the sample belongs to the ten largest clones.

A second Seattle source provided samples from volunteer blood donors who had recovered from COVID-19. Collaborating institutions collected whole blood in K2EDTA tubes following their own protocols. Collaborator samples were shipped for TCRbeta analysis as frozen whole blood, isolated PBMCs, or DNA extracted from either sample type. A few counts support this clone. What this receptor recognizes is not known. No much larger clone exists at a distance of one base, and base qualities are not known. Sequencing was performed on peripheral blood. Recombination linked TRBV7-2 to TRBJ1-1; the D gene assignment is ambiguous. The TCR sequence derives from a woman aged 50 to 60 who had recovered from COVID-19. The base sequence is TGTGCCAGCAGCTTAGTTGCGGGGTGGGAGACTGAAGCTTTCTTT. Its protein product is CASSLVAGWETEAFF.